These 27 T cell receptor beta chains share one sample of origin, sequenced in a study of T-cell memory formation after mild COVID-19 (dated by TCRdb to about 2021). Receptor amplification or capture employed 5' RACE. Sequencing was carried out with an Illumina NovaSeq 6000. The public reads were reprocessed in TCRdb via fastp at Q25 and MiXCR, keeping in-frame beta chains. Each entry merges the rows of one CDR3 protein and shows their most common DNA and genes. Recorded for this sample are around 110,000 distinct CDR3 sequences; roughly 12% of them occurred a single time. Clones ranked in the top ten supply 25% to 35% of the sample. Sequenced: PBMCs or a T cell subset sorted from them (not recorded which). The source is an adult woman who had mild COVID-19 (a few samples of this study predate the infection). The sample titles of this study are shuffled in the database, so cell type and time point are left out; the donor was told from shared clones.

This clonotype was seen only a few times. V is TRBV24-1 and J is TRBJ2-2; 10 bases map to TRBD1. After removal of 0 bases from V and 4 bases from J, the junction contained 7 bases not matched to a gene. The CDR3 has 18 amino acids. CDR1 and CDR2 (germline): KGHDR, SFDVKD. CDR3 sequence (DNA): TGTGCCACCAGTGATTTGCGTCGACAGGGGGCCGGCACCGGGGAGCTGTTTTTT. Its translation: CATSDLRRQGAGTGELFF.

In its sample, this clonotype was seen many times. The V call is TRBV20-1, the J call TRBJ2-7; D not certain. The CDR3 is 10 residues long. V was cut by 5 bases and J by 2 bases, with 4 bases left in between. Germline CDR1 and CDR2: DFQATT and SNEGSKA (reference sequence). This CDR3 is CSAVTYEQYF. The CDR3 nucleotides read TGCAGTGCTGTAACCTACGAGCAGTACTTC.

This clonotype was observed a few times. The V call is TRBV5-1, the J call TRBJ2-1, with TRBD2 matching over 14 bases. V gave up 4 bases and J gave up 7 bases; unmatched junction bases: 4. The CDR3 sequence is 15 residues long. Germline V gene sequence: CDR1 SGHRS, CDR2 YFSETQ. Written as DNA, the CDR3 is TGCGCCAGCAGCGCGGGGACTAGCGGGAGTAATGAGCAGTTCTTC. Its translation: CASSAGTSGSNEQFF.

There are many counts of this clonotype. The chain links TRBV9 to TRBJ2-4; weak D call: TRBD1 (6 bases). CDR3 size: 15 residues. Trimming pared 0 bases from V and 8 bases from J, leaving 15 bases between. Looked up from germline, CDR1 is SGDLS and CDR2 is YYNGEE. The CDR3: CASSVGGGISDIQYF. The CDR3 nucleotides are TGTGCCAGCAGCGTAGGTGGGGGCATCTCGGACATTCAGTACTTC.

This clonotype was seen a handful of times. The chain employs TRBV11-3 and TRBJ2-7; 7 bases line up with TRBD2. CDR1 SGHNT and CDR2 YENEEA come from the germline V gene. Trimming removed 3 bases from V and 2 bases from J; junction bases left unmatched: 7. The CDR3 covers 15 residues. The CDR3 reads CASSFPPSGAYEQYF. Written as DNA, the CDR3 is TGTGCCAGCAGCTTTCCCCCCAGCGGGGCCTACGAGCAGTACTTC.

The rearrangement joins TRBV12-3 or TRBV12-4 to TRBJ2-2; D remains unclear. V lost 4 bases and J 1 base, leaving 16 bases between the germline ends. The length of the CDR3 is 17 residues. Here the CDR3 DNA reads TGTGCCAGCAGTTCACCGGTGGGCAGGCTGAACACCGGGGAGCTGTTTTTT. Protein sequence: CASSSPVGRLNTGELFF.

There are a few counts of this clonotype. The V call is TRBV7-6, the J call TRBJ2-3; weak D call: TRBD1 (5 bases). The V end lost 5 bases, the J end lost 4 bases, and 19 bases lay between the germline ends. Germline lookup yields CDR1 SGHVS and CDR2 FNYEAQ. This CDR3 contains 16 residues. This CDR3 reads CASSPRPDNSADTQYF. The CDR3, as DNA: TGTGCCAGCAGCCCTAGGCCGGACAATTCCGCAGATACGCAGTATTTT.

In its sample, this clonotype was seen a few times. The gene calls are TRBV11-3 and TRBJ2-1, with no clear D. CDR1 is SGHNT, CDR2 YENEEA, per germline. The CDR3 runs to 13 residues. V dropped 4 bases and J dropped 2 bases, with 6 bases sitting between them. The CDR3 nucleotides read TGTGCCAGCAGCTACAAGACCTACAATGAGCAGTTCTTC. The encoded protein is CASSYKTYNEQFF.

In its sample, this clonotype was seen a few times. V is TRBV2 and J is TRBJ2-1, with D maybe TRBD2 (6 bases). The V end was cut by 6 bases, the J end by 2 bases, with 14 bases between. The germline V gene encodes CDR1 SNHLY and CDR2 FYNNEI. The CDR3 is 15 residues long. In DNA, the CDR3 is TGTGCCAGCAGGGCGGGTAGCGGAGCCTACAATGAGCAGTTCTTC. Its translation is CASRAGSGAYNEQFF.

In its sample, this clonotype was seen a few times. This CDR3 reads CASSLRGSETQYF. CDR3 in DNA: TGTGCCAGCAGTTTAAGGGGATCAGAGACCCAGTACTTC. This chain joins TRBV12-3 or TRBV12-4 and TRBJ2-5, with D maybe TRBD1 (5 bases). With 2 bases removed from V and 4 bases from J, the gap between germline ends came to 8 bases. The CDR3 is 13 amino acids.

In this sample, this clonotype turned up a few times. The gene calls are TRBV19 and TRBJ2-2, with TRBD2 matching over 8 bases. CDR3 length: 16 residues. Per the germline V gene, CDR1 is LNHDA and CDR2 is SQIVND (reference sequence). V shed 1 base and J 5 bases; nucleotides not matched to a gene: 6. The CDR3 spells CASSIGGGRKTGELFF. The DNA for the CDR3 is TGTGCCAGTAGTATAGGCGGCGGGAGGAAGACCGGGGAGCTGTTTTTT.

This clonotype was recorded a few times. This sequence joins TRBV5-4 and TRBJ1-1, with 7 bases that match TRBD1. The germline V gene has CDR1 SGHNT and CDR2 YYREEE (reference sequence). This CDR3 region has 14 residues. The ends lost 5 bases at V and 6 bases at J; junction bases unmatched: 10. The CDR3 DNA is TGTGCCAGCAGTGCGACAGGGAGAAGGCCTGAAGCTTTCTTT. Translating gives CASSATGRRPEAFF. The full variable domain, with the rest looked up from reference TRBV5-4 and TRBJ1-1, is ETGVTQSPTHLIKTRGQQVTLRCSSQSGHNTVSWYQQALGQGPQFIFQYYREEENGRGNFPPRFSGLQFPNYSSELNVNALELDDSALYLCASSATGRRPEAFFGQGTRLTVV.

This clonotype was picked up a small number of times. The chain has TRBV29-1 and TRBJ2-3; a possible D gene is TRBD2 (6 bases). The CDR3 has 15 residues. Trimming removed 2 bases at V and 1 base at J, with 13 bases between. In germline, CDR1 is SQVTM, CDR2 ANQGSEA. The CDR3 coding sequence is TGCAGCGTTGAATTGGGCGGGACTGGCACAGATACGCAGTATTTT. Translated: CSVELGGTGTDTQYF.

This clonotype was seen more than once but under ten times. V usage is TRBV5-5 and J usage is TRBJ2-7; D not certain. V was clipped by 3 bases and J by 6 bases, with 16 bases between them. The CDR3 consists of 14 residues. The V gene's germline CDR1 is SGHKS and CDR2 YYEKEE (reference sequence). The CDR3 protein is CASSSLGLASEQYF. The CDR3 DNA reads as TGTGCCAGCAGCTCCTTGGGGTTGGCCTCCGAGCAGTACTTC.

V gene TRBV2 combines with J gene TRBJ2-7; D is undetermined. This CDR3 is built from 11 residues. The ends were cut back, 10 bases at V and 3 bases at J, with 10 bases in the middle. From germline, CDR1 is SNHLY and CDR2 FYNNEI. The CDR3 region is CATRQNYEQYF. The DNA of the CDR3 is TGTGCCACTAGACAAAACTACGAGCAGTACTTC.

There are a few counts of this clonotype. This chain links TRBV5-1 with TRBJ2-5; 8 bases map to TRBD1. CDR1 and CDR2 from the germline V gene are SGHRS and YFSETQ. The length of the CDR3 is 15 residues. With V trimmed by 4 bases and J by 2 bases, 7 bases remained unmatched. This CDR3 is CASSHRDRSQETQYF. DNA for the CDR3: TGCGCCAGCAGCCACCGGGACAGGTCTCAAGAGACCCAGTACTTC. The full variable domain, rest sourced from reference TRBV5-1 and TRBJ2-5, is KAGVTQTPRYLIKTRGQQVTLSCSPISGHRSVSWYQQTPGQGLQFLFEYFSETQRNKGNFPGRFSGRQFSNSRSEMNVSTLELGDSALYLCASSHRDRSQETQYFGPGTRLLVL.

This clonotype was seen only a few times. V is TRBV27 and J is TRBJ1-2, with D hard to call. This CDR3 is 16 amino acids long. V was trimmed by 3 bases and J by 0 bases, leaving 14 bases between them. Germline V gene sequence: CDR1 MNHEY, CDR2 SMNVEV (reference sequence). The CDR3 region has the DNA TGTGCCAGCAGTTTGGTCCGACAAACTGCTAACTATGGCTACACCTTC. Its protein product is CASSLVRQTANYGYTF.

This clonotype was seen only a few times. The chain employs TRBV7-6 and TRBJ2-3; 7 bases fit TRBD2. Germline CDR1 reads SGHVS; CDR2 reads FNYEAQ. V trimming: 0 bases; J trimming: 3 bases; junction bases outside the gene matches: 9. This CDR3 has 17 residues. The CDR3 protein is CASSLAGTTSGTDTQYF. In DNA form, the CDR3 reads TGTGCCAGCAGCTTAGCCGGGACTACTTCTGGAACAGATACGCAGTATTTT.

A remark on this clonotype: A much bigger clone sits one base away, suggesting this may be a read error. J is TRBJ2-1 and V is TRBV7-3; 7 bases fit TRBD1. The germline gives CDR1 SGHTA, CDR2 FQGTGA. The CDR3 length is 13 residues. With 5 bases clipped from V and 8 bases from J, the junction kept 6 bases outside the gene matches. The chain's CDR3 is CASSLPTGDEQFF. The CDR3 region has the DNA TGTGCCAGCAGCCTGCCCACAGGGGATGAGCAGTTCTTC.

The chain carries TRBV7-9 and TRBJ2-1, with D perhaps matching TRBD1 (6 bases). CDR3 length: 16 amino acids. Germline CDR1 SEHNR, CDR2 FQNEAQ (reference sequence). The germline V and J ends were trimmed by 1 base and 4 bases, with 14 bases remaining between them. CDR3: CASSLGRQGKYNEQFF. For the CDR3, the DNA is TGTGCCAGCAGCTTAGGTCGGCAGGGGAAGTACAATGAGCAGTTCTTC.

The chain has TRBV11-2 and TRBJ2-3, with unresolved D. The CDR3 is 15 residues long. Germline CDR1 SGHAT, CDR2 FQNNGV. V was cut by 1 base and J by 2 bases, with 10 bases left in between. CDR3 DNA sequence: TGTGCCAGCAGCTTAGGATTCGCCTACACAGATACGCAGTATTTT. This gives the protein CASSLGFAYTDTQYF.

The sample holds a few counts of this clonotype. The chain has TRBV5-4 and TRBJ1-1, with a possible D match to TRBD1 (6 bases). Trimming left V 1 base short and J 2 bases short, with 15 bases between. Looked up from germline, CDR1 is SGHNT and CDR2 is YYREEE (reference sequence). The CDR3 consists of 16 residues. The DNA of the CDR3 is TGTGCCAGCAGCTTGCCGTTCAGGGGCGAAAACACTGAAGCTTTCTTT. It encodes CASSLPFRGENTEAFF.

The chain employs TRBV12-3 or TRBV12-4 and TRBJ2-7; TRBD2 matches 10 bases. J was trimmed by 1 base and V by 4 bases; bases with no gene match: 10. The CDR3 runs to 17 residues. In DNA, the CDR3 is TGTGCCAGCAGTTGGACTAGCGGAAACGAGCCTTCCTACGAGCAGTACTTC. This encodes CASSWTSGNEPSYEQYF.

This clonotype was counted only a few times. The CDR3 DNA sequence: TGTGCCAGCAGTTACTCCGGGACCCCCACAGCGACTAGCGGCTACGGGTACGAGCAGTACTTC. Translated: CASSYSGTPTATSGYGYEQYF. The chain recombines TRBV6-6 with TRBJ2-7; 9 nucleotides agree with TRBD2. V lost 0 bases and J lost 4; bases outside the gene matches: 22. The germline gives CDR1 MNHNY, CDR2 SVGAGI (reference sequence). The CDR3 consists of 21 residues.

This clonotype was detected many times. The V gene is TRBV12-3 or TRBV12-4, the J gene TRBJ1-1; no clear D gene. The CDR3 is 12 amino acids. V was clipped by 6 bases and J by 1 base, with 6 bases between them. For the CDR3, the DNA is TGTGCCAGCAGCCCCACGAACACTGAAGCTTTCTTT. It is translated as CASSPTNTEAFF.

This clonotype came up a few times. This chain's CDR3 is CASSQVGGNYEQYF. The CDR3 nucleotides are TGCGCCAGCAGCCAAGTAGGGGGTAACTACGAGCAGTACTTC. V and J are TRBV4-1 and TRBJ2-7; tentative D call: TRBD1 (6 bases). CDR1 and CDR2 (germline): MGHRA, YSYEKL. This CDR3 is 14 amino acids long. The V end was cut by 1 base, the J end by 3 bases, with 10 bases between.

This rearrangement joins TRBV12-3 or TRBV12-4 to TRBJ2-1; TRBD2 matches 8 bases. The CDR3 is 14 residues long. With 6 bases clipped from V and 4 bases from J, the junction kept 5 bases outside the gene matches. CDR3 amino acids: CASSVGLVYNEQFF. CDR3 coding DNA: TGTGCCAGCAGCGTGGGACTAGTGTACAATGAGCAGTTCTTC.